These 4 T cell receptor beta chains share one sample of origin, sequenced in a study of CD8 T cells in ankylosing spondylitis. TCRdb reprocessed the 5' RACE reads via MiXCR and lists one record per CDR3 protein. The table records tens of thousands of distinct CDR3 sequences, over 5.5% of them present only once. The sample taken for sequencing was blood, either unsorted or a sorted T cell fraction (not recorded which). All receptors come from a male donor with ankylosing spondylitis or in good health (not recorded which).

This clonotype was picked up many times. This chain links TRBV2 with TRBJ2-5; 12 bases match TRBD1. Germline CDR1 and CDR2: SNHLY and FYNNEI. The CDR3 consists of 15 residues. Trimming at V came to 4 bases and at J to 6 bases, leaving 6 bases not matched to a gene. CDR3 bases: TGTGCCAGCAGTGCGGAGGGACAGGGGGCGAAGACCCAGTACTTC. Translated: CASSAEGQGAKTQYF. Full variable domain (rest looked up from reference TRBV2 and TRBJ2-5): EPEVTQTPSHQVTQMGQEVILRCVPISNHLYFYWYRQILGQKVEFLVSFYNNEISEKSEIFDDQFSVERPDGSNFTLKIRSTKLEDSAMYFCASSAEGQGAKTQYFGPGTRLLVL.

This clonotype was counted ten times or more. The chain has TRBV12-3 or TRBV12-4 and TRBJ1-2; D is possibly TRBD1 (5 bases). This CDR3 has 19 residues. Between the trimmed V and J ends, which lost 6 bases and 0 bases, there was a span of 26 bases. CDR3 sequence (DNA): TGTGCCAGCAGCGTTGCCCCTCCGGGACGGAAGATAGCTAACTATGGCTACACCTTC. Translated: CASSVAPPGRKIANYGYTF.

This clonotype has at least ten counts. This chain links TRBV5-5 with TRBJ2-7; possible D gene TRBD2, 5 bases. Trimming removed 4 bases at V and 6 bases at J, with 20 bases between. The CDR3 runs to 15 residues. The germline CDR1 and CDR2 sequences are SGHKS and YYEKEE (reference sequence). The DNA for the CDR3 is TGTGCCAGCAGCGCCTCAGAGGGCAGGTGGGTCGAGCAGTACTTC. This gives the protein CASSASEGRWVEQYF.

The chain has TRBV7-2 and TRBJ1-1; no reliable D call. V lost 5 bases to trimming and J lost 0 bases, with 7 bases between them. The CDR3 is 13 residues long. From germline, CDR1 is SGHTA and CDR2 FQGNSA. This CDR3 reads CASSPNVNTEAFF. DNA of the CDR3: TGTGCCAGCAGCCCTAACGTGAACACTGAAGCTTTCTTT.